The sequence of this T cell receptor beta chain was determined in a study of blood T cell repertoires in COVID-19. Authors' methods: Amplification of reference gene primers provided the estimated nucleated cell counts. Sequenced by immunoSEQ multiplex PCR; TCRdb stores in-frame clones only, minus some. V, J and clone size reflect that table, while D and trimming were determined from the DNA. The sample has about 50,000 clones, about 88% seen once. The count of this clone is one. The sample consisted of PBMCs or T cells enriched from blood (not recorded which). This clonotype was obtained from a woman between 45 and 65 years old who had recovered from COVID-19.

In DNA form, the CDR3 reads TGTGCCAGTATGGGCCCGGGGGCCTACGAGCAGTACTTC. Translated: CASMGPGAYEQYF. V gene TRBV6-5 combines with J gene TRBJ2-7; tentative D call: TRBD2 (6 bases). V was pared by 9 bases and J by 2 bases, with 14 bases between. The germline V gene encodes CDR1 MNHEY and CDR2 SVGAGI. This CDR3 spans 13 amino acids.